The 10 T cell receptor beta chains in this list originate from one sample, sequenced in a study of shared clonotypes between healthy human individuals. Produced via immunoSEQ multiplex PCR; TCRdb's table is partial and in-frame only. The sample yields roughly 330,000 clones, less than 85% seen once. Sequencing was carried out using memory CD4+ T cells sorted from blood. Subset: CD45RA-negative fraction. The receptors here all came from a man aged 25-45 years in good health.

This clone was observed once. V gene TRBV6-5 combines with J gene TRBJ2-3; D may be TRBD2 (6 bases). This CDR3 region has 15 residues. Trimming took 6 bases from V and 0 from J, leaving 13 bases between them. The germline gives CDR1 MNHEY, CDR2 SVGAGI. The CDR3 sequence: CASRGGITSTDTQYF. The CDR3 DNA is TGTGCCAGCAGAGGAGGGATCACTAGCACAGATACGCAGTATTTT.

The CDR3 loop reads CASSRGFTADTQYF. The CDR3 DNA is TGTGCCAGCTCCCGGGGATTTACAGCAGATACGCAGTATTTT. The genes are TRBV18 and TRBJ2-3; weak D call: TRBD2 (5 bases). This CDR3 region has 14 residues. Trimming removed 6 bases from V and 4 bases from J, with 14 bases in between. The germline CDR1 and CDR2 sequences are KGHSH and LQKENI.

A word on this clone: At the DNA level, this CDR3 is encoded by other sequences in the same sample as well. V is TRBV20-1 and J is TRBJ2-7, with D hard to call. Looked up from germline, CDR1 is DFQATT and CDR2 is SNEGSKA (reference sequence). Trimming removed 1 base at V and 3 bases at J, with 4 bases between. The CDR3 runs to 11 residues. As DNA, the CDR3 is TGCAGTGCTAGAGCAGGCTACGAGCAGTACTTC. This translates into CSARAGYEQYF.

This chain links TRBV9 with TRBJ2-1; 10 bases fit TRBD2. Unmatched junction bases numbered 5, after V lost 0 bases and J lost 8 bases. The CDR3 is 15 residues long. Germline-derived CDR1 and CDR2 are SGDLS and YYNGEE. CDR3 in amino acids: CASSVGTSGWDEQFF. The CDR3 DNA reads TGTGCCAGCAGCGTAGGGACTAGCGGCTGGGATGAGCAGTTCTTC. Variable domain in full (rest from reference TRBV9 and TRBJ2-1): DSGVTQTPKHLITATGQRVTLRCSPRSGDLSVYWYQQSLDQGLQFLIQYYNGEERAKGNILERFSAQQFPDLHSELNLSSLELGDSALYFCASSVGTSGWDEQFFGPGTRLTVL.

This clone turned up a few times. The chain couples TRBV7-2 to TRBJ1-2; no clear D. Germline CDR1 and CDR2: SGHTA and FQGNSA. This CDR3 contains 13 residues. The ends were cut back, 1 base at V and 4 bases at J, with 7 bases in the middle. CDR3: CASSLGSFYGYTF. CDR3 sequence (DNA): TGTGCCAGCAGCTTAGGGAGCTTCTATGGCTACACCTTC.

CDR3 nucleotides: TGCGCCAGCAGCAATCCACAGAGAACCATATGGGAGACCCAGTACTTC. Its protein is CASSNPQRTIWETQYF. This chain uses TRBV4-1 with TRBJ2-5; D call uncertain. Germline V gene sequence: CDR1 MGHRA, CDR2 YSYEKL. The CDR3 spans 16 residues. Deletions cut 5 bases from V and 5 bases from J, with 21 bases between.

Note on this clone: At one boundary the junction diverges from the germline segment, which might be a read error. The chain combines TRBV7-7 with TRBJ2-5; D not certain. Germline CDR1 and CDR2: SSHAT and FNYEAQ (reference sequence). The CDR3 sequence is 14 residues long. CDR3 nucleotide sequence: TGTGCTAGCAGCTTAGGCGAGTGGACGGAGACCCAGTACTTC. Encoded protein: CASSLGEWTETQYF.

The rearrangement uses TRBV7-9 and TRBJ1-2; 7 bases are a match to TRBD1. Germline V gene data show CDR1 as SEHNR and CDR2 as FQNEAQ (reference sequence). Trimming took 3 bases from V and 7 from J; bases not matched to a gene: 11. This CDR3 is 15 amino acids long. DNA of the CDR3: TGTGCCAGCAGCTTGGACCTGACAGGGCCGGGTGGCTACACCTTC. Translation gives CASSLDLTGPGGYTF.

The DNA for the CDR3 is TGCAGCGTCGGGACAGGGTACTACGAGCAGTACTTC. It translates to CSVGTGYYEQYF. The rearrangement links TRBV29-1 to TRBJ2-7, with 9 positions matching TRBD1. The CDR3 is 12 residues long. Trimming at V came to 6 bases and at J to 3 bases, leaving 3 bases not matched to a gene. Germline V gene sequence: CDR1 SQVTM, CDR2 ANQGSEA.

The chain employs TRBV5-1 and TRBJ2-3, with D possibly called TRBD1 or TRBD2 (5 bases each). This CDR3 contains 13 residues. V was trimmed by 4 bases and J by 6 bases, leaving 12 bases between them. Germline-derived CDR1 and CDR2 are SGHRS and YFSETQ. CDR3 sequence: CASSGTRADTQYF. In nucleotides, the CDR3 is TGCGCCAGCAGCGGGACCCGGGCTGATACGCAGTATTTT.